This passage covers 9 T cell receptor beta chains from one sample sequenced in a study of blood T cell repertoires in COVID-19 (dated by TCRdb to 2020 to 2021). The method was the immunoSEQ multiplex PCR assay. TCRdb's version of the immuneACCESS table is confined to in-frame rearrangements and falls short of the full clone set. An unresolved V gene accounts for under half of the shortfall where checked; the remainder is of unknown origin. Present in this sample are more than 200,000 clones, 83% of which were seen just once. In total, the top ten clones hold roughly 9.4% of the sample. The source material was peripheral blood. Receptors were obtained from a middle-aged man with active or convalescent COVID-19.

The chain employs TRBV29-1 and TRBJ1-5; maybe TRBD1 (5 bases). CDR1 is SQVTM and CDR2 is ANQGSEA in the germline V gene. Trimming removed 4 bases from V and 0 bases from J, with 10 bases in between. This CDR3 is 14 amino acids long. The DNA of the CDR3 is TGCAGCGTTGTGGACACCAATAGCAATCAGCCCCAGCATTTT. Translating it yields CSVVDTNSNQPQHF. Supplemented by reference TRBV29-1 and TRBJ1-5, the full variable domain reads SAVISQKPSRDICQRGTSLTIQCQVDSQVTMMFWYRQQPGQSLTLIATANQGSEATYESGFVIDKFPISRPNLTFSTLTVSNMSPEDSSIYLCSVVDTNSNQPQHFGDGTRLSIL.

V usage is TRBV6-2 or TRBV6-3 and J usage is TRBJ2-1; 9 bases match TRBD1. V trimming: 5 bases; J trimming: 10 bases; junction bases outside the gene matches: 6. This CDR3 is 13 amino acids long. Per germline, CDR1 MNHEY and CDR2 SVGEGT. DNA for the CDR3: TGTGCCAGCAGTAAATCGACAGGGGGAGAGCAGTTCTTC. It specifies CASSKSTGGEQFF.

This chain joins TRBV21-1 and TRBJ1-5. TRBV21-1 is reported as a pseudogene. There are 18 residues in the CDR3. CDR3 bases: TGTGCCAGCAGCAAAGTGGGCCGGAGGAGTAGGCGCAATCAGCCCCAGCATTTT. It specifies CASSKVGRRSRRNQPQHF.

This chain connects TRBV2 to TRBJ1-3; the D is unclear. The CDR3 totals 15 residues. CDR1 is SNHLY, CDR2 FYNNEI, per germline. V was cut by 5 bases and J by 4 bases, with 15 bases left in between. CDR3 bases: TGTGCCAGCAGTATCGCCCTGGCAGTGGGAAACACCATATATTTT. It specifies CASSIALAVGNTIYF. Looking up the rest from reference TRBV2 and TRBJ1-3 gives the full variable domain: EPEVTQTPSHQVTQMGQEVILRCVPISNHLYFYWYRQILGQKVEFLVSFYNNEISEKSEIFDDQFSVERPDGSNFTLKIRSTKLEDSAMYFCASSIALAVGNTIYFGEGSWLTVV.

This chain connects TRBV27 to TRBJ1-1; no reliable D call. The CDR3 sequence is 13 residues long. Germline V CDR1 and CDR2: MNHEY, SMNVEV (reference sequence). V lost 4 bases and J 1 base, leaving 7 bases between the germline ends. CDR3 in DNA: TGTGCCAGCAGTTATTCAGGGAACACTGAAGCTTTCTTT. This encodes CASSYSGNTEAFF.

A note on this clone: Additional DNA sequences in this sample encode the identical CDR3. The gene calls are TRBV14 and TRBJ2-2, with a possible D match to TRBD2 (7 bases). The CDR3 sequence is 13 residues long. Looked up from germline, CDR1 is SGHDN and CDR2 is FVKESK. V was cut by 5 bases and J by 6 bases, with 10 bases left in between. Here the CDR3 DNA reads TGTGCCAGCAGCAGGGGGGGTCCCGGGGAGCTGTTTTTT. It yields the protein CASSRGGPGELFF.

Comment on this clone: Different DNA sequences within this sample yield the same CDR3. The rearrangement joins TRBV30 to TRBJ1-3, with TRBD1 matching over 8 bases. J gave up 2 bases and V 4 bases, and 1 base lay outside the gene matches. This CDR3 comprises 13 residues. CDR1 is GTSNPN, CDR2 SVGIG, per germline (reference sequence). The CDR3 DNA is TGTGCCTGGATGGACAGGGCTGGAAACACCATATATTTT. It is translated as CAWMDRAGNTIYF. The full variable domain, its missing parts supplied by reference TRBV30 and TRBJ1-3, is SQTIHQWPATLVQPVGSPLSLECTVEGTSNPNLYWYRQAAGRGLQLLFYSVGIGQISSEVPQNLSASRPQDRQFILSSKKLLLSDSGFYLCAWMDRAGNTIYFGEGSWLTVV.

This clone has only a few counts. The chain joins TRBV28 to TRBJ2-7; D is perhaps TRBD1 (6 bases). The CDR3 contains 15 residues. V was clipped by 5 bases and J by 1 base, with 15 bases between them. The germline V gene encodes CDR1 MDHEN and CDR2 SYDVKM. The CDR3 loop reads CASSGFEDSSYEQYF. The CDR3, as DNA: TGTGCCAGCAGTGGCTTTGAGGACAGTTCCTACGAGCAGTACTTC.

V usage is TRBV7-2 and J usage is TRBJ2-2; D is perhaps TRBD1 (5 bases). Germline-derived CDR1 and CDR2 are SGHTA and FQGNSA. Trimming cost V 2 bases and J 2 bases, with 15 bases left between them. The CDR3 spans 17 residues. This chain's CDR3 is CASSLKSAQGNTGELFF. CDR3 coding DNA: TGTGCCAGCAGCTTAAAAAGCGCCCAGGGAAACACCGGGGAGCTGTTTTTT. Full variable domain (missing parts from reference TRBV7-2 and TRBJ2-2): GAGVSQSPSNKVTEKGKDVELRCDPISGHTALYWYRQSLGQGLEFLIYFQGNSAPDKSGLPSDRFSAERTGGSVSTLTIQRTQQEDSAVYLCASSLKSAQGNTGELFFGEGSRLTVL.